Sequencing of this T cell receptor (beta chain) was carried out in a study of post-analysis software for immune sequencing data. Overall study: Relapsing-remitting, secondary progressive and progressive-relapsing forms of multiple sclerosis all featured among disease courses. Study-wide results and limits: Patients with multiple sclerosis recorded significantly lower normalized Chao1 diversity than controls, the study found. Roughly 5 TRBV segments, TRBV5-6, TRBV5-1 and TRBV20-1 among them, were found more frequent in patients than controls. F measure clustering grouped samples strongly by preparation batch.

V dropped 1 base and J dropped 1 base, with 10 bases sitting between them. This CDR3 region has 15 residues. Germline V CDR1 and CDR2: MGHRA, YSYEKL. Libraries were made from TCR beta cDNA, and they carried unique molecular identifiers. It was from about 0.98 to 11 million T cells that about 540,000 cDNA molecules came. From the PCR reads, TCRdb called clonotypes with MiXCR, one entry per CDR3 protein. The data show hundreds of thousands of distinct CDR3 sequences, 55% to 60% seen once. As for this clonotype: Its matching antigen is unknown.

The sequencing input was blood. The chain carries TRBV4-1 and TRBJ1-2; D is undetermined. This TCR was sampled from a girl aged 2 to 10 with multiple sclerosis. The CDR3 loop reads CASSQVDEGNYGYTF. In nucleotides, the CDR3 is TGCGCCAGCAGCCAAGTGGACGAGGGTAACTATGGCTACACCTTC.